These 30 T cell receptor beta chains share one sample of origin, sequenced in a study of T cell responses to AZD1222 COVID-19 vaccine. Produced via immunoSEQ multiplex PCR; TCRdb's table is partial and in-frame only. The sample has 85,000 to 90,000 clones; approximately 90% are singletons. The sample was peripheral blood, taken on day 0 of MenACWY control vaccination. The receptors stem from an adult in good health.

The chain links TRBV11-2 to TRBJ2-3, with a possible D match to TRBD2 (7 bases). The germline gives CDR1 SGHAT, CDR2 FQNNGV. The CDR3 extends over 17 amino acids. V was trimmed by 5 bases and J by 6 bases, leaving 24 bases between them. This CDR3 is CASSALAGASLWDTQYF. The DNA of the CDR3 is TGTGCCAGCAGCGCCCTCGCGGGGGCTAGTCTATGGGATACGCAGTATTTT.

The chain employs TRBV5-1 and TRBJ2-1, with 10 bases identical to TRBD2. CDR1 is SGHRS and CDR2 is YFSETQ in the germline V gene. Trimming took 4 bases from V and 7 from J; bases not matched to a gene: 8. The CDR3 length is 15 residues. The DNA for the CDR3 is TGCGCCAGCAGCCAGAGCGGGGGGGCTGTTAATGAGCAGTTCTTC. This codes for CASSQSGGAVNEQFF.

J is TRBJ1-1 and V is TRBV29-1, with D tentatively TRBD1 (6 bases). V was clipped by 3 bases and J by 4 bases, with 12 bases between them. This CDR3 is built from 13 residues. The germline V gene encodes CDR1 SQVTM and CDR2 ANQGSEA. The CDR3 spells CSVEDRGTTEAFF. For the CDR3, the DNA is TGCAGCGTTGAGGATAGGGGGACCACTGAAGCTTTCTTT.

The gene calls are TRBV6-6 and TRBJ2-2, with TRBD1 as a possible D gene (6 bases). CDR3 length: 13 amino acids. V lost 8 bases, J lost 3 bases, and 10 bases lay in between. Germline lookup yields CDR1 MNHNY and CDR2 SVGAGI (reference sequence). As DNA, the CDR3 is TGTGCCAGCCGGGCAGGGGACACCGGGGAGCTGTTTTTT. Translation gives CASRAGDTGELFF.

The chain uses TRBV11-2 and TRBJ1-1; D gene unclear. Germline V CDR1 and CDR2: SGHAT, FQNNGV. CDR3 length: 16 amino acids. V lost 3 bases and J 1 base, leaving 15 bases between the germline ends. CDR3 in DNA: TGTGCCAGCAGCTTTTGGCCCGATAAGCGGAACACTGAAGCTTTCTTT. It specifies CASSFWPDKRNTEAFF.

CDR3 sequence reads: CASSQDWDRVGYTF. Here the CDR3 DNA reads TGCGCCAGCAGCCAAGACTGGGACAGGGTTGGCTACACCTTC. The chain uses TRBV4-3 and TRBJ1-2; TRBD1 agrees at 9 bases. The trim removed 0 bases at V and 7 bases at J, leaving 3 bases unmatched. Germline CDR1 LGHNA, CDR2 YSLEER. This CDR3 spans 14 amino acids.

The chain employs TRBV24-1 and TRBJ2-3; 10 bases line up with TRBD2. Germline CDR1 is KGHDR and CDR2 is SFDVKD. V was clipped by 4 bases and J by 2 bases; unmatched bases: 11. The CDR3 spans 18 residues. The CDR3 spells CATSDSLGSGRDTDTQYF. The CDR3 DNA sequence: TGTGCCACCAGTGACTCCCTTGGGAGCGGGAGGGACACAGATACGCAGTATTTT.

This chain links TRBV6-5 with TRBJ1-1; the D is unclear. V was cut by 6 bases and J by 0 bases, with 8 bases left in between. CDR3 length: 13 amino acids. The germline V gene encodes CDR1 MNHEY and CDR2 SVGAGI. The DNA for the CDR3 is TGTGCCAGCAGGCGTAGCATGAACACTGAAGCTTTCTTT. Translating gives CASRRSMNTEAFF.

This chain uses TRBV18 with TRBJ1-1, with unresolved D. V was clipped by 1 base and J by 1 base, with 4 bases between them. The CDR3 spans 13 residues. Germline CDR1 and CDR2: KGHSH and LQKENI. CDR3 amino acids: CASSPRENTEAFF. CDR3 nucleotides: TGTGCCAGCTCACCACGGGAGAACACTGAAGCTTTCTTT.

The rearrangement joins TRBV13 to TRBJ2-3; TRBD2 aligns across 9 bases. The CDR3 is made up of 15 amino acids. Germline V gives CDR1 PRHDT, CDR2 FYEKMQ (reference sequence). The V and J ends lost 5 bases and 2 bases, in that order; junction bases with no gene match: 5. Written as DNA, the CDR3 is TGTGCCAGCAGCCAGACTAGCGGTGCCACAGATACGCAGTATTTT. This gives the protein CASSQTSGATDTQYF.

Points on this clone: The identical CDR3 is also encoded by other nucleotide sequences in the sample. V gene TRBV6-5 combines with J gene TRBJ1-2, with D possibly matching TRBD1 (5 bases). V lost 2 bases and J lost 1, with 8 bases in between. Germline CDR1 reads MNHEY; CDR2 reads SVGAGI. This CDR3 has 14 residues. CDR3 DNA sequence: TGTGCCAGCAGTTACCGGGGGAGTAACTATGGCTACACCTTC. It yields the protein CASSYRGSNYGYTF.

The chain uses TRBV28 and TRBJ1-2, with D uncertain. CDR1 MDHEN and CDR2 SYDVKM come from the germline V gene. CDR3 size: 13 residues. Trimming cost V 2 bases and J 4 bases, with 8 bases left between them. DNA for the CDR3: TGTGCCAGCAGTTTACGCTCATCCTATGGCTACACCTTC. Amino acid sequence: CASSLRSSYGYTF.

The chain uses TRBV10-3 and TRBJ2-2; D may be TRBD2 (6 bases). Trimming removed 2 bases at V and 1 base at J, with 11 bases between. Germline values: CDR1 ENHRY, CDR2 SYGVKD. The CDR3 has 16 amino acids. Here the CDR3 DNA reads TGTGCCATCAGTGAGGAGGGACTCCAGAACACCGGGGAGCTGTTTTTT. Translating it yields CAISEEGLQNTGELFF.

V gene TRBV6-5 combines with J gene TRBJ2-2; no reliable D call. This CDR3 is built from 14 residues. Trimming took 6 bases from V and 1 from J, leaving 9 bases between them. CDR1 MNHEY and CDR2 SVGAGI come from the germline V gene. CDR3: CASRRLKNTGELFF. CDR3 nucleotides: TGTGCCAGCAGACGCCTTAAGAACACCGGGGAGCTGTTTTTT.

The chain carries TRBV19 and TRBJ2-2, with TRBD1 identical over 8 bases. After removal of 7 bases from V and 3 bases from J, the junction contained 10 bases not matched to a gene. Germline lookup yields CDR1 LNHDA and CDR2 SQIVND (reference sequence). This CDR3 spans 16 amino acids. The CDR3, as DNA: TGTGCCAGTACCGACAGGGGCGCCCCGGACACCGGGGAGCTGTTTTTT. Amino acid sequence: CASTDRGAPDTGELFF.

The gene calls are TRBV6-5 and TRBJ1-4; D might be TRBD1 (6 bases). Trimming left V 5 bases short and J 8 bases short, with 18 bases between. The CDR3 length is 15 residues. Germline-derived CDR1 and CDR2 are MNHEY and SVGAGI. The CDR3 loop is CASSNLGGLEEKLFF. CDR3 nucleotides: TGTGCCAGCAGTAACCTCGGGGGGCTAGAGGAAAAACTGTTTTTT.

The V gene is TRBV19, the J gene TRBJ2-7; TRBD1 is a possible D gene (5 bases). Trimming cost V 3 bases and J 8 bases, with 17 bases left between them. CDR1 is LNHDA and CDR2 is SQIVND in the germline V gene (reference sequence). This CDR3 region has 14 residues. This chain's CDR3 is CASSISDSRVKQYF. Written as DNA, the CDR3 is TGTGCCAGTAGTATCAGCGACAGTCGTGTAAAGCAGTACTTC.

V and J are TRBV28 and TRBJ2-7; 8 bases fit TRBD1. The germline V gene encodes CDR1 MDHEN and CDR2 SYDVKM. The ends lost 8 bases at V and 0 bases at J; junction bases unmatched: 9. The CDR3 extends over 15 amino acids. This chain's CDR3 is CASATPGQASYEQYF. The CDR3 DNA reads TGTGCCAGCGCAACCCCGGGACAGGCCTCCTACGAGCAGTACTTC.

The rearrangement uses TRBV11-1 and TRBJ2-5; D is ambiguous. CDR3 length equals 13 residues. V was shortened by 5 bases and J by 4 bases, with 11 bases between the two germline ends. Germline CDR1 and CDR2: SGHAT and FQDESV (reference sequence). The DNA for the CDR3 is TGTGCCAGCAGCCCACTCCCGGGAGAGACCCAGTACTTC. Translating gives CASSPLPGETQYF.

V is TRBV6-5 and J is TRBJ2-5; D gene unclear. The V and J ends lost 6 bases and 2 bases respectively, with 10 bases between them. There are 13 residues in the CDR3. CDR1 MNHEY and CDR2 SVGAGI come from the germline V gene. The CDR3 nucleotides read TGTGCCAGCAGCTTAGTGGGGCAAGAGACCCAGTACTTC. Amino acid sequence: CASSLVGQETQYF.

The rearrangement links TRBV15 to TRBJ1-1; maybe TRBD1 (5 bases). Trimming pared 1 base from V and 6 bases from J, leaving 18 bases between. The germline CDR1 and CDR2 sequences are LNHNV and YYDKDF (reference sequence). The length of the CDR3 is 16 residues. CDR3 DNA sequence: TGTGCCACCAGCAGAGGGGAGGGGTGGACGGGGCCTGAAGCTTTCTTT. It is translated as CATSRGEGWTGPEAFF. Full variable domain (remainder filled in from reference TRBV15 and TRBJ1-1): DAMVIQNPRYQVTQFGKPVTLSCSQTLNHNVMYWYQQKSSQAPKLLFHYYDKDFNNEADTPDNFQSRRPNTSFCFLDIRSPGLGDTAMYLCATSRGEGWTGPEAFFGQGTRLTVV.

CDR3 DNA sequence: TGTGCCAGCAGCCAAGGTGCTAGGGCGAATTCACCCCTCCACTTT. Translated: CASSQGARANSPLHF. This chain links TRBV3-1 (or the pseudogene TRBV3-2) with TRBJ1-6; D is unresolved. Per germline, CDR1 LGHDT and CDR2 YNNKEL (reference sequence). The CDR3 is 15 amino acids. Trimming stripped 1 base from V and 7 bases from J, with 11 bases between.

The chain employs TRBV28 and TRBJ1-5; TRBD1 might be the D (5 bases). The CDR3 covers 15 residues. Per the germline V gene, CDR1 is MDHEN and CDR2 is SYDVKM. V lost 5 bases to trimming and J lost 4 bases, with 15 bases between them. The CDR3 is CASSNPGLQNQPQHF. Written as DNA, the CDR3 is TGTGCCAGCAGTAATCCAGGGCTCCAGAATCAGCCCCAGCATTTT.

The chain combines TRBV19 with TRBJ2-2; no firm D call. Trimming left V 6 bases short and J 0 bases short, with 20 bases between. This CDR3 is 18 amino acids long. The V gene's germline CDR1 is LNHDA and CDR2 SQIVND (reference sequence). The CDR3 here is CASSKPKPGAANTGELFF. Here the CDR3 DNA reads TGTGCCAGTAGCAAACCCAAACCGGGCGCGGCGAACACCGGGGAGCTGTTTTTT.

The rearrangement uses TRBV3-1 (or the pseudogene TRBV3-2) and TRBJ2-2, with no clear D. V gave up 4 bases and J gave up 0 bases, with 6 bases separating them. The germline CDR1 and CDR2 sequences are LGHDT and YNNKEL (reference sequence). This CDR3 spans 14 amino acids. In DNA, the CDR3 is TGTGCCAGCAGCCCTCCTTCGAACACCGGGGAGCTGTTTTTT. Protein: CASSPPSNTGELFF.

The chain recombines TRBV7-9 with TRBJ2-7, with D uncertain. V was pared by 5 bases and J by 2 bases, with 13 bases between. The CDR3 is made up of 14 amino acids. Germline CDR1 reads SEHNR; CDR2 reads FQNEAQ (reference sequence). The CDR3: CASSPPHTTYEQYF. Written as DNA, the CDR3 is TGTGCCAGCAGCCCGCCTCACACCACCTACGAGCAGTACTTC.

The chain is built from TRBV28 and TRBJ1-2; perhaps TRBD1 as D (6 bases). The V end lost 6 bases, the J end lost 5 bases, and 16 bases lay between the germline ends. Germline loops: CDR1 MDHEN, CDR2 SYDVKM. There are 14 residues in the CDR3. CDR3 loop: CASSPTGTSYGYTF. DNA of the CDR3: TGTGCCAGCAGCCCCACCGGGACATCTTATGGCTACACCTTC.

The CDR3 reads CASSPGQGNTEAFF. The CDR3 region has the DNA TGTGCCAGCAGCCCGGGACAGGGTAACACTGAAGCTTTCTTT. This chain uses TRBV9 with TRBJ1-1; TRBD1 agrees at 9 bases. The length of the CDR3 is 14 residues. J lost 2 bases, V lost 4 bases, and 3 bases had no gene match. CDR1 is SGDLS, CDR2 YYNGEE, per germline.

V gene TRBV6-5 combines with J gene TRBJ1-4, with a weak D call TRBD1 (5 bases). Deletions cut 6 bases from V and 0 bases from J, with 11 bases between. Per the germline V gene, CDR1 is MNHEY and CDR2 is SVGAGI. The CDR3 is made up of 15 amino acids. The chain's CDR3 is CASRGDLSTNEKLFF. CDR3 DNA: TGTGCCAGCAGAGGGGACTTGTCAACTAATGAAAAACTGTTTTTT.

The chain uses TRBV28 and TRBJ2-7; 7 nucleotides align to TRBD1. Losses at the gene ends were 7 bases for V and 4 bases for J; bases not matched to a gene: 7. CDR1 and CDR2 (germline): MDHEN, SYDVKM. There are 13 residues in the CDR3. CDR3 amino acids: CASTTGQTYEQYF. CDR3 coding DNA: TGTGCCAGCACCACGGGACAGACGTACGAGCAGTACTTC.